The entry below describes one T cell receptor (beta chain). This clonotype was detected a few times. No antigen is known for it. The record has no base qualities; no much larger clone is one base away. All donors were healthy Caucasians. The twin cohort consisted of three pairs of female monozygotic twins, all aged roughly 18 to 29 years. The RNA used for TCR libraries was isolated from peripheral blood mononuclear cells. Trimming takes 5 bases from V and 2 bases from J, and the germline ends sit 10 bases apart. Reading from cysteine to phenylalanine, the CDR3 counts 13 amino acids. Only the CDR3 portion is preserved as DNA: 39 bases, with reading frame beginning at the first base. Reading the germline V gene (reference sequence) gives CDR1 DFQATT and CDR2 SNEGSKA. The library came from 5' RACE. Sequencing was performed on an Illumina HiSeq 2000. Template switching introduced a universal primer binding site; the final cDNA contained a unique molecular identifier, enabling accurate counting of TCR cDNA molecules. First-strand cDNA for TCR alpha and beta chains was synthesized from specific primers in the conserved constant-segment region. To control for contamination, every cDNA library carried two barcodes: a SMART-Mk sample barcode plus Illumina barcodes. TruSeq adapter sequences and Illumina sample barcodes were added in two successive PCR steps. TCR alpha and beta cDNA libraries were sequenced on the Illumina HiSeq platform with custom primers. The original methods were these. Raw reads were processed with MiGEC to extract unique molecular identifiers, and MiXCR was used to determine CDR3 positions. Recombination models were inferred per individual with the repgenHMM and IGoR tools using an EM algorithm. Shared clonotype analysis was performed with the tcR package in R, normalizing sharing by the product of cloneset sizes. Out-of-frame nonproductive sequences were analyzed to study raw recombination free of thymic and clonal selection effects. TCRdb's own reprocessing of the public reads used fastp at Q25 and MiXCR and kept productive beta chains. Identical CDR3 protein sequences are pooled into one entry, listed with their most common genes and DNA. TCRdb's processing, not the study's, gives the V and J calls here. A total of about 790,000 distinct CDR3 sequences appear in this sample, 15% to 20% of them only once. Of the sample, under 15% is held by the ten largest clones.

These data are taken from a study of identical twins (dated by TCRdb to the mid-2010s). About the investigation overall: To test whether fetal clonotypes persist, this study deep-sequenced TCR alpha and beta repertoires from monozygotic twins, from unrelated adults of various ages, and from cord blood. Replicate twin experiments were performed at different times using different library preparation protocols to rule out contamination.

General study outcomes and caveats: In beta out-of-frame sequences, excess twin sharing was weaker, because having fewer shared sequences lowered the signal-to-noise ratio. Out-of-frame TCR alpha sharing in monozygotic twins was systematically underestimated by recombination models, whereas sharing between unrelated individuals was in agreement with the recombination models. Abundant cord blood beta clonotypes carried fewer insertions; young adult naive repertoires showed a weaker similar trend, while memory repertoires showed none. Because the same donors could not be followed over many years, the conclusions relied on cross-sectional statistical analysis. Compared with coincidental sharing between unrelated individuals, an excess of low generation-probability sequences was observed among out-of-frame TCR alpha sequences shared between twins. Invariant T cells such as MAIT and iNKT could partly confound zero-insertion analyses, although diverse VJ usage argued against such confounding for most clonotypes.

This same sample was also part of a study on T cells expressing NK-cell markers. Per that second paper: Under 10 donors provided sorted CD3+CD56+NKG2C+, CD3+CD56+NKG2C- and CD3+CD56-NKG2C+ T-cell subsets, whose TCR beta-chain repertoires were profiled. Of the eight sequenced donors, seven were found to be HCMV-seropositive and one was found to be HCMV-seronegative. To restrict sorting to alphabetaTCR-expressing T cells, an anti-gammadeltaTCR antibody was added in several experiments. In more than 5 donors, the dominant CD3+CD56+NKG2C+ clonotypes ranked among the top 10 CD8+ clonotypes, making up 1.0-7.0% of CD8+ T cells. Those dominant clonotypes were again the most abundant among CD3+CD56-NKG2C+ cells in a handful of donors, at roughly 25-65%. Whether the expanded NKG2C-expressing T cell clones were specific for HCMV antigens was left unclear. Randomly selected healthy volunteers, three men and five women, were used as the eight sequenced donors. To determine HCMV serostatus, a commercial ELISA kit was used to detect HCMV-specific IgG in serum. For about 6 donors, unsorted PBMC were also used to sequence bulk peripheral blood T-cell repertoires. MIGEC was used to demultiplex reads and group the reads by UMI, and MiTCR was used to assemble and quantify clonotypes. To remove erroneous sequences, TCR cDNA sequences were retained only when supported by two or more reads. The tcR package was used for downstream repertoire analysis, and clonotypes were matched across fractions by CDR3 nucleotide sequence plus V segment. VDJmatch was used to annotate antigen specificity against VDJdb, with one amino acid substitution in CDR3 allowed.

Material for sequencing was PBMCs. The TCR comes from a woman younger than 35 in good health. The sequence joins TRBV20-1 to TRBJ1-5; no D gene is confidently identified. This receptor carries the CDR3 CSAPNGGNQPQHF. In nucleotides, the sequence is TGCAGTGCTCCTAACGGGGGCAATCAGCCCCAGCATTTT.